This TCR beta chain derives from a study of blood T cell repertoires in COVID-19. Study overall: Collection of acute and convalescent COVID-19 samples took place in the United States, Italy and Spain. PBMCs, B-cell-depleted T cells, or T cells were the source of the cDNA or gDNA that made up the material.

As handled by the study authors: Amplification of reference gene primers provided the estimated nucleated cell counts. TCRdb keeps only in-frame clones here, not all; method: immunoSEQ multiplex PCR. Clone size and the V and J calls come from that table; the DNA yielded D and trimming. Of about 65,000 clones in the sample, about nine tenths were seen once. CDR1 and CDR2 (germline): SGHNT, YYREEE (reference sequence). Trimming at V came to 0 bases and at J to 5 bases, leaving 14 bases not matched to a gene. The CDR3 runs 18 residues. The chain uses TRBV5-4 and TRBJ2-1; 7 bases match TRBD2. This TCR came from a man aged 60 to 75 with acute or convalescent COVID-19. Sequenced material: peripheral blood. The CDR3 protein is CASSLAGYGASGHNEQFF. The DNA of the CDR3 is TGTGCCAGCAGCTTGGCGGGGTACGGGGCTAGCGGCCACAATGAGCAGTTCTTC.